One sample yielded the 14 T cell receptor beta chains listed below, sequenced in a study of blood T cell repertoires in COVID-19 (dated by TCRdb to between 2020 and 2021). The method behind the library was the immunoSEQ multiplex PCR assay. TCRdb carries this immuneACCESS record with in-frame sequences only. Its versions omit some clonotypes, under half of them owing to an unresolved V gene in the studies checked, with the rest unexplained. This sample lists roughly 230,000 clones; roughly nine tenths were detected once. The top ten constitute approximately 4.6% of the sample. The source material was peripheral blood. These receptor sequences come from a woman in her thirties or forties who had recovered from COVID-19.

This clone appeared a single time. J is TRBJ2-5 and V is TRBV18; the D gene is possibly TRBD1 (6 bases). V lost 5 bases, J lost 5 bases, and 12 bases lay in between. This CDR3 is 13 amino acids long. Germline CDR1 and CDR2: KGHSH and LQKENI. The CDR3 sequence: CASSSGADETQYF. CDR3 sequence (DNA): TGTGCCAGCTCATCAGGGGCAGACGAGACCCAGTACTTC.

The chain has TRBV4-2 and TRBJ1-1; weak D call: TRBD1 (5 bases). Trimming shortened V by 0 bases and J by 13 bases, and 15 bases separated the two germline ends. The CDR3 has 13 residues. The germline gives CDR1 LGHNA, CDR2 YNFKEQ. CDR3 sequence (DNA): TGTGCCAGCAGCCAAGATCTAGGGCAGGGCTATTTCTTT. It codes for CASSQDLGQGYFF.

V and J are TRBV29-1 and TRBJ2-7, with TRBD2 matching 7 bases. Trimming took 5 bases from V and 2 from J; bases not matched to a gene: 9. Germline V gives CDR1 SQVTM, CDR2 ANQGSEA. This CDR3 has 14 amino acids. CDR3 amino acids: CSVSAGGTTYEQYF. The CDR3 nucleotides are TGCAGCGTTTCGGCTGGGGGGACTACCTACGAGCAGTACTTC.

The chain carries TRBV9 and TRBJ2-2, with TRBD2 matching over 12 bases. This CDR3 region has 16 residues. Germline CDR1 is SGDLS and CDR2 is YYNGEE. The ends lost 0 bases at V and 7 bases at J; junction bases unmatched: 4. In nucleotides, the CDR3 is TGTGCCAGCAGCGTAGGACTAGCGGGAGTTGACGGGGAGCTGTTTTTT. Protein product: CASSVGLAGVDGELFF.

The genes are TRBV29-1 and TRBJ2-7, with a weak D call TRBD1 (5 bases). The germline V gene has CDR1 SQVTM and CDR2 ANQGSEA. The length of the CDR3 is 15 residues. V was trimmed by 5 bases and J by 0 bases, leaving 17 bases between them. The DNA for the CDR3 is TGCAGCGTTTGGGGCCCCCTAGGAAACTCCTACGAGCAGTACTTC. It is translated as CSVWGPLGNSYEQYF.

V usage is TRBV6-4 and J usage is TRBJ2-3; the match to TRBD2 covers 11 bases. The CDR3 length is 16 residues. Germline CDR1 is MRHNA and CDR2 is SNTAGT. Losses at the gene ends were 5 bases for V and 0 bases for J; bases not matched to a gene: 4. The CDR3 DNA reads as TGTGCCAGCAGTCCGACTAGCGGGGCTAGCACAGATACGCAGTATTTT. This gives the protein CASSPTSGASTDTQYF.

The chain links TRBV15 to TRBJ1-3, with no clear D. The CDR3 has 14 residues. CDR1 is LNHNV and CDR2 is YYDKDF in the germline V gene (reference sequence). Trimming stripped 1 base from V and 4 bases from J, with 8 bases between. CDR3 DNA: TGTGCCACCAGCAGAGGGGCAGGCGGAAACACCATATATTTT. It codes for CATSRGAGGNTIYF.

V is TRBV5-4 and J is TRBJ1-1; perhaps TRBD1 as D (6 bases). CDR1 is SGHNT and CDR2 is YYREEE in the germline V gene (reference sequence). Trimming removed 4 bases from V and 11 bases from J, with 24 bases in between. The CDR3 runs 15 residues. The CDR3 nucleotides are TGTGCCAGCAGCACACAGACAGTCAGGGGCCTGCGGGCTTTCTTT. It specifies CASSTQTVRGLRAFF.

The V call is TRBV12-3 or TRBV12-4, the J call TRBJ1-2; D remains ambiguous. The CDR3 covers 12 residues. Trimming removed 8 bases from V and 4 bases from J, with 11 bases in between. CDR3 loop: CASSNRPYGYTF. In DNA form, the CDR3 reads TGTGCCAGCTCAAACAGACCCTATGGCTACACCTTC.

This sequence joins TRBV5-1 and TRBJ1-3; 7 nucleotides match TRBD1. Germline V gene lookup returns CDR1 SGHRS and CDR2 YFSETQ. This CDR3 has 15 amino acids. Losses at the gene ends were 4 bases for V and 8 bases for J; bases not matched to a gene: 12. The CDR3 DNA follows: TGCGCCAGCAGCAGAACCGGGACAGCGCGAGACACCATATATTTT. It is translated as CASSRTGTARDTIYF.

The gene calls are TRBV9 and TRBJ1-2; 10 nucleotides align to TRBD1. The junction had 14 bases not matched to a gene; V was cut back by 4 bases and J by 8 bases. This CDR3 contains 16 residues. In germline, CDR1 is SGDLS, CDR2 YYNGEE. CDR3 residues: CASSPNPGQGHYGYTF. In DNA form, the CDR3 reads TGTGCCAGCAGCCCTAATCCGGGACAGGGGCATTACGGCTACACCTTC.

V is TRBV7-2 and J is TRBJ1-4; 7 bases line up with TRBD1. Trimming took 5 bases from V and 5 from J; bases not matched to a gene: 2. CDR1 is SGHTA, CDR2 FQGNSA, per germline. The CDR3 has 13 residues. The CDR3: CASSRDRNEKLFF. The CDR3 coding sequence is TGTGCCAGCAGCCGGGACAGAAATGAAAAACTGTTTTTT. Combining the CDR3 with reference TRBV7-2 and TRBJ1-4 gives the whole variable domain GAGVSQSPSNKVTEKGKDVELRCDPISGHTALYWYRQSLGQGLEFLIYFQGNSAPDKSGLPSDRFSAERTGGSVSTLTIQRTQQEDSAVYLCASSRDRNEKLFFGSGTQLSVL.

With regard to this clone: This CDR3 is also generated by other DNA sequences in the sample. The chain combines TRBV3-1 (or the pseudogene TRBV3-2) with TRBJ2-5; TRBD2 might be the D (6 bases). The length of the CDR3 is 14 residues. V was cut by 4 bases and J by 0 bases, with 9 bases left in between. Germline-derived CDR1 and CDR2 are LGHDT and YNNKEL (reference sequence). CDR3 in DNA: TGTGCCAGCAGCCCCGGGACTCACCAAGAGACCCAGTACTTC. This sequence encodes CASSPGTHQETQYF.

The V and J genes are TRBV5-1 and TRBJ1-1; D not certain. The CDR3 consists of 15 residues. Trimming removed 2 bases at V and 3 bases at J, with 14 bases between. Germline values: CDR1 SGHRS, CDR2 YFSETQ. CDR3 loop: CASSFPQEEHTEAFF. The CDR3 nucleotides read TGCGCCAGCAGCTTCCCGCAGGAAGAGCACACTGAAGCTTTCTTT.